One and the same sample provided the 11 T cell receptor beta chains below, sequenced in a study of T cells expressing NK-cell markers. TCRdb reanalyzed the 5' RACE reads, giving one entry per CDR3 protein sequence and no DNA. Its listing shows roughly 160,000 distinct CDR3 sequences. Material for sequencing was blood T cells: a sorted CD56 or NKG2C T cell subset, CD4+ or CD8+ T cells, or bulk PBMC T cells (not recorded which). The origin of the receptors is a woman between 18 and 70 years old in good health.

The chain has TRBV20-1 and TRBJ1-2. CDR3 length equals 11 residues. Germline lookup yields CDR1 DFQATT and CDR2 SNEGSKA (reference sequence). The CDR3 is CSADKSYGYTF.

The chain has TRBV5-1 and TRBJ2-2; the D call of TRBD2 rests on TCRdb alone, since no DNA is present to check it. The V gene's germline CDR1 is SGHRS and CDR2 YFSETQ. The CDR3 is 16 amino acids. CDR3 sequence reads: CASSLDGGRATGELFF.

The CDR3 reads CATTQGAFSPLHF. This chain connects TRBV24-1 to TRBJ1-6; TCRdb calls TRBD1, which cannot be checked without DNA. This CDR3 has 13 residues. Germline CDR1 reads KGHDR; CDR2 reads SFDVKD.

The chain has TRBV5-5 and TRBJ2-7; TCRdb designates TRBD1, a call that cannot be tested without DNA. Germline lookup yields CDR1 SGHKS and CDR2 YYEKEE (reference sequence). The CDR3 is made up of 17 amino acids. CDR3 protein: CASSLTFLGTGGSEQYF. The full variable domain, with the rest looked up from reference TRBV5-5 and TRBJ2-7, is DAGVTQSPTHLIKTRGQQVTLRCSPISGHKSVSWYQQVLGQGPQFIFQYYEKEERGRGNFPDRFSARQFPNYSSELNVNALLLGDSALYLCASSLTFLGTGGSEQYFGPGTRLTVT.

The chain carries TRBV14 and TRBJ2-7. This CDR3 spans 15 amino acids. CDR1 and CDR2 (germline): SGHDN, FVKESK. CDR3 in amino acids: CASSQDRYSTYEQYF.

The chain couples TRBV5-1 to TRBJ2-2; the TCRdb D gene call, TRBD2, has no DNA to confirm it. Germline V lookup: CDR1 SGHRS, CDR2 YFSETQ. The CDR3 totals 16 residues. The chain's CDR3 is CASSQPQGLASGELFF.

The chain couples TRBV28 to TRBJ1-5; the D call from TCRdb, TRBD1, cannot be confirmed without DNA. Germline V CDR1 and CDR2: MDHEN, SYDVKM. This CDR3 region has 16 residues. The CDR3 spells CASSFLQGVSNQPQHF.

The chain links TRBV7-2 to TRBJ1-1. Germline assignment: CDR1 SGHTA and CDR2 FQGNSA. The CDR3 covers 14 residues. CDR3 region: CASSLVAGSTEAFF.

The rearrangement uses TRBV14 and TRBJ2-7; TCRdb names TRBD1, which stays unverified in the absence of DNA. The CDR3 spans 14 residues. Per the germline V gene, CDR1 is SGHDN and CDR2 is FVKESK. The CDR3 reads CASSRQGGQYEQYF.

V and J are TRBV7-9 and TRBJ1-5; TCRdb selects TRBD1, and the lack of DNA leaves this call unchecked. This CDR3 spans 15 amino acids. Germline V gene data show CDR1 as SEHNR and CDR2 as FQNEAQ (reference sequence). The chain's CDR3 is CASSASGGSNQPQHF.

The J gene is TRBJ2-1, the V gene TRBV9; TCRdb selects TRBD1, and the lack of DNA leaves this call unchecked. The CDR3 is 14 amino acids. The germline V gene has CDR1 SGDLS and CDR2 YYNGEE. The CDR3 reads CASSPTRGDNEQFF.